These 18 T cell receptor beta chains share one sample of origin, sequenced in a study of blood T cells in healthy people across ages. It was with a sample-barcoded 5' primer and a J-beta primer mix that a second PCR of roughly 7 to 11 cycles was run. TCRdb processed the 5' RACE reads anew with MiXCR; each CDR3 protein has one entry. The sample includes approximately 800,000 distinct CDR3 sequences, 25% seen only once; the top ten take 3% to 4.5%. The sample also formed part of further work on T cells of mothers and their children.

The specimen sequenced was blood. The receptors were sampled from a boy aged 10-17 years in good health.

This clonotype was observed a few times. This chain connects TRBV28 to TRBJ2-5, with D perhaps given as TRBD1 or TRBD2 (5 bases each). CDR1 MDHEN and CDR2 SYDVKM come from the germline V gene. Trimming pared 2 bases from V and 1 base from J, leaving 11 bases between. The CDR3 runs 15 residues. CDR3 sequence: CASSLQTGAQETQYF. For the CDR3, the DNA is TGTGCCAGCAGTTTACAAACCGGGGCCCAAGAGACCCAGTACTTC.

This clonotype was counted ten times or more. This chain uses TRBV5-6 with TRBJ2-5, with a possible D match to TRBD2 (6 bases). Germline V CDR1 and CDR2: SGHDT, YYEEEE. The CDR3 runs to 16 residues. Trimming removed 4 bases at V and 3 bases at J, with 19 bases between. The CDR3 DNA reads as TGTGCCAGCAGCGAACCCCTGGGGGGAAAAAAAGAGACCCAGTACTTC. Protein: CASSEPLGGKKETQYF. The full variable domain, completed using reference TRBV5-6 and TRBJ2-5, is DAGVTQSPTHLIKTRGQQVTLRCSPKSGHDTVSWYQQALGQGPQFIFQYYEEEERQRGNFPDRFSGHQFPNYSSELNVNALLLGDSALYLCASSEPLGGKKETQYFGPGTRLLVL.

The genes are TRBV9 and TRBJ2-3, with TRBD1 matching over 7 bases. Germline CDR1 reads SGDLS; CDR2 reads YYNGEE. The trim removed 0 bases at V and 5 bases at J, leaving 3 bases unmatched. The CDR3 runs 14 residues. CDR3 loop: CASSVAPGGDTQYF. CDR3 coding DNA: TGTGCCAGCAGCGTAGCTCCAGGGGGAGATACGCAGTATTTT.

Details on this clonotype: A read error may produce the germline difference seen at one junction end. This rearrangement joins TRBV7-2 to TRBJ2-6; the D gene is possibly TRBD1 (5 bases). CDR3 length: 15 amino acids. Germline V gene lookup returns CDR1 SGHTA and CDR2 FQGNSA. The CDR3 loop reads CASSLTQSGASVLTF. The CDR3 nucleotides read TGTGCCAGCAGCTTAACACAATCTGGGGCCAGCGTCCTGACTTTC.

This clonotype was picked up a small number of times. V gene TRBV5-1 combines with J gene TRBJ2-7; D possibly uses TRBD1 or TRBD2 (5 bases each). Between the trimmed V and J ends, which lost 0 bases and 0 bases, there was a span of 13 bases. The CDR3 runs to 16 residues. Germline V CDR1 and CDR2: SGHRS, YFSETQ. CDR3 sequence (DNA): TGCGCCAGCAGCTTGGCCGGGGCAGGGCGCTCCTACGAGCAGTACTTC. Its translation: CASSLAGAGRSYEQYF.

The rearrangement joins TRBV29-1 to TRBJ2-5; TRBD2 matches 9 bases. V lost 3 bases, J lost 7 bases, and 9 bases stayed unmatched. This CDR3 is built from 14 residues. The germline V gene encodes CDR1 SQVTM and CDR2 ANQGSEA. CDR3 in DNA: TGCAGCGTTGAGCTAGCGGGGCAGTTCGGGACCCAGTACTTC. The encoded protein is CSVELAGQFGTQYF.

This chain joins TRBV7-9 and TRBJ2-1; the match to TRBD2 covers 9 bases. CDR1 is SEHNR and CDR2 is FQNEAQ in the germline V gene (reference sequence). Trimming at V came to 6 bases and at J to 0 bases, leaving 9 bases not matched to a gene. This CDR3 comprises 17 residues. In nucleotides, the CDR3 is TGTGCCAGCAGGAGGACTAGCGCGCGGGACTCCTACAATGAGCAGTTCTTC. This gives the protein CASRRTSARDSYNEQFF.

The CDR3 reads CAISGQGSYEEQYF. CDR3 nucleotide sequence: TGTGCCATCAGTGGACAGGGGTCCTACGAGGAGCAGTACTTC. The rearrangement uses TRBV10-3 and TRBJ2-5; TRBD1 matches at 8 bases. V gave up 4 bases and J gave up 11 bases; unmatched junction bases: 12. The CDR3 loop spans 14 amino acids. Per germline, CDR1 ENHRY and CDR2 SYGVKD.

The V and J genes are TRBV6-2 or TRBV6-3 and TRBJ2-5, with 13 nucleotides matching TRBD2. The closer fit of TRBJ2-1 to the DNA end suggests the J call may be wrong. CDR1 is MNHEY and CDR2 is SVGEGT in the germline V gene. The CDR3 has 16 amino acids. CDR3 loop: CASSYLLAGGRNEQFF. The DNA of the CDR3 is TGTGCCAGCAGTTACCTACTAGCGGGGGGGCGGAATGAGCAGTTCTTC.

The chain combines TRBV2 with TRBJ2-3; D is undetermined. The CDR3 runs 15 residues. Trimming stripped 7 bases from V and 2 bases from J, with 16 bases between. CDR1 is SNHLY and CDR2 is FYNNEI in the germline V gene. The CDR3: CASTPFSSSTDTQYF. Written as DNA, the CDR3 is TGTGCCAGCACCCCTTTTAGCTCTTCCACAGATACGCAGTATTTT.

The chain carries TRBV6-2 or TRBV6-3 and TRBJ2-6; 10 bases map to TRBD2. The length of the CDR3 is 17 residues. Germline CDR1 MNHEY, CDR2 SVGEGT. V gave up 3 bases and J gave up 4 bases; unmatched junction bases: 6. The CDR3 nucleotides read TGTGCCAGCAGTTATTGGCTAGCGGGGGTCGGGGCCAACGTCCTGACTTTC. It translates to CASSYWLAGVGANVLTF.

This chain uses TRBV12-3 or TRBV12-4 with TRBJ2-5, with unresolved D. Trimming removed 5 bases from V and 2 bases from J, with 12 bases in between. CDR3 size: 14 residues. The CDR3 DNA follows: TGTGCCAGCAGTCCCCGGACGCATCAAGAGACCCAGTACTTC. This sequence encodes CASSPRTHQETQYF.

The V gene is TRBV6-6, the J gene TRBJ1-1; D gene unclear. This CDR3 is built from 14 residues. Trimming shortened V by 8 bases and J by 4 bases, and 17 bases separated the two germline ends. The germline CDR1 and CDR2 sequences are MNHNY and SVGAGI (reference sequence). CDR3 residues: CASCLAGSVTEAFF. The CDR3 nucleotides are TGTGCCAGCTGCCTGGCGGGTTCGGTCACTGAAGCTTTCTTT.

The table lists this clonotype with a few counts. The rearrangement links TRBV7-2 to TRBJ1-4; 8 nucleotides align to TRBD1. The CDR3 length is 15 residues. Germline CDR1 reads SGHTA; CDR2 reads FQGNSA. The trim removed 3 bases at V and 7 bases at J, leaving 7 bases unmatched. The CDR3 DNA reads TGTGCCAGCAGCTTGTCAGGGGGCGGAGGTGAAAAACTGTTTTTT. Amino acids: CASSLSGGGGEKLFF.

Written as DNA, the CDR3 is TGTGCCATCTTTACCCAGGGGGCTGGAAACACCATATATTTT. Its translation: CAIFTQGAGNTIYF. The chain uses TRBV10-3 and TRBJ1-3; 7 nucleotides match TRBD1. J lost 2 bases, V lost 8 bases, and 6 bases had no gene match. The CDR3 length is 14 residues. Per germline, CDR1 ENHRY and CDR2 SYGVKD.

The genes are TRBV4-1 and TRBJ2-3; D possibly corresponds to TRBD2 (6 bases). Trimming stripped 0 bases from V and 4 bases from J, with 11 bases between. The CDR3 is made up of 15 amino acids. Germline CDR1 reads MGHRA; CDR2 reads YSYEKL. The CDR3 loop is CASSQEGGTPDTQYF. The CDR3 bases are TGCGCCAGCAGCCAAGAGGGCGGGACCCCAGATACGCAGTATTTT.

This clonotype has a handful of counts. This sequence joins TRBV7-9 and TRBJ2-1; D is ambiguous. The V end lost 2 bases, the J end lost 8 bases, and 7 bases lay between the germline ends. Germline CDR1 SEHNR, CDR2 FQNEAQ (reference sequence). CDR3 length equals 12 residues. CDR3 sequence reads: CASSLSAYEQFF. The CDR3 nucleotides read TGTGCCAGCAGCTTATCGGCCTATGAGCAGTTCTTC.

The V gene is TRBV6-2 or TRBV6-3, the J gene TRBJ1-1, with 8 bases aligning to TRBD1. The CDR3 contains 14 residues. V lost 2 bases, J lost 3 bases, and 2 bases stayed unmatched. CDR1 MNHEY and CDR2 SVGEGT come from the germline V gene. The CDR3: CASSYVTGDTEAFF. For the CDR3, the DNA is TGTGCCAGCAGTTACGTGACAGGGGACACTGAAGCTTTCTTT.